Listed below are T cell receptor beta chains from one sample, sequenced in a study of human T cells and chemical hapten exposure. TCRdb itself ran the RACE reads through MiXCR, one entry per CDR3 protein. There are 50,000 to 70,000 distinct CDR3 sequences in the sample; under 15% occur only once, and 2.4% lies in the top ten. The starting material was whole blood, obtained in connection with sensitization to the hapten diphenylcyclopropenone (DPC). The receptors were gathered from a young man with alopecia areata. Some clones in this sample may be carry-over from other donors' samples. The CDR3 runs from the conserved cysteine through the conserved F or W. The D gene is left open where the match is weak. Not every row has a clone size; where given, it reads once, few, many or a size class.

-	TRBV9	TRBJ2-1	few	CASSVKDGALSYNEQFF	TGTGCCAGCAGCGTGAAGGATGGGGCACTATCCTACAATGAGCAGTTCTTC
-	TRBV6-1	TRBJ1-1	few	CASSEDGGSYTEAFF	TGTGCCAGCAGTGAAGACGGGGGCTCGTACACTGAAGCTTTCTTT
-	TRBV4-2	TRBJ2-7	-	CASSQDMPYEQYF	TGTGCCAGCAGCCAGGACATGCCCTACGAGCAGTACTTC
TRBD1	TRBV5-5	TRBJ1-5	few	CASSLAGQGSQPQHF	TGTGCCAGCAGCTTGGCGGGACAGGGATCCCAGCCCCAGCATTTT
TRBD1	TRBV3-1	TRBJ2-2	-	CASSLLGQGPTGELFF	TGTGCCAGCAGCCTCCTCGGACAGGGACCCACCGGGGAGCTGTTTTTT
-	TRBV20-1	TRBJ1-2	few	CSAREFSGYTF	TGCAGTGCTAGAGAGTTCAGCGGCTACACCTTC
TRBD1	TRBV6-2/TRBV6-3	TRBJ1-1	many	CASSYRTGDTNTEAFF	TGTGCCAGCAGTTACCGGACAGGGGACACGAACACTGAAGCTTTCTTT
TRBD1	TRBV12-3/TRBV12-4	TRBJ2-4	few	CASSPPGQKNIQYF	TGTGCCAGCAGTCCCCCGGGACAGAAAAACATTCAGTACTTC
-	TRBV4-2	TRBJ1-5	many	CASSPGTSYQPQHF	TGTGCCAGCAGCCCCGGGACCTCCTATCAGCCCCAGCATTTT
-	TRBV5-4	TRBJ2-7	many	CASSLDLASEQYF	TGTGCCAGCAGCTTAGACCTAGCGTCGGAGCAGTACTTC
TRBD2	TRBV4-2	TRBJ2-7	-	CASSLGLAGTPYEQYF	TGTGCCAGCAGCCTCGGACTAGCGGGGACCCCCTACGAGCAGTACTTC
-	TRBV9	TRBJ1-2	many	CASSLLQGKGYGYTF	TGTGCCAGCAGCTTACTCCAGGGGAAGGGCTATGGCTACACCTTC
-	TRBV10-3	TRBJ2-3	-	CAISESKGRITDTQYF	TGTGCCATCAGTGAGTCAAAGGGGCGAATCACAGATACGCAGTATTTT
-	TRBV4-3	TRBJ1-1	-	CASSQEVGLGTEAFF	TGCGCCAGCAGCCAAGAGGTCGGACTGGGGACTGAAGCTTTCTTT
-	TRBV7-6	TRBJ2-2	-	CASSGSRGGQNTGELFF	TGTGCCAGCAGCGGATCCCGGGGCGGCCAGAACACCGGGGAGCTGTTTTTT
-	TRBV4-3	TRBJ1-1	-	CASSQERDRGGYAFF	TGCGCCAGCAGCCAAGAACGGGACCGAGGAGGGTATGCTTTCTTT
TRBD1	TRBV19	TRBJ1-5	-	CASSPHRDRGHQPQHF	TGTGCCAGTAGTCCCCACCGGGACAGGGGGCATCAGCCCCAGCATTTT
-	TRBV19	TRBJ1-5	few	CASSIGQPGNQPQHF	TGTGCCAGTAGTATAGGTCAACCGGGCAATCAGCCCCAGCATTTT
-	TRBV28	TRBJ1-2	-	CASSPWGSGPSYGYTF	TGTGCCAGCAGCCCGTGGGGGTCGGGACCTTCCTATGGCTACACCTTC
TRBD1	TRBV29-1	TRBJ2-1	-	CSVSARQGALDEQIF	TGCAGCGTTTCAGCCCGACAGGGGGCTTTGGATGAGCAGATCTTC
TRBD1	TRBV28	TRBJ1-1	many	CASSRISGGMNTEAFF	TGTGCCAGCAGCAGAATCTCAGGGGGCATGAACACTGAAGCTTTCTTT
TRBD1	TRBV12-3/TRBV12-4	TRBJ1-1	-	CASSRILQGPMNTEAFF	TGTGCCAGCAGTCGGATTTTACAGGGGCCGATGAACACTGAAGCTTTCTTT
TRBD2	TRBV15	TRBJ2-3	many	CATSRDRLAGSDTQYF	TGTGCCACCAGCAGAGATCGGCTAGCGGGGTCGGATACGCAGTATTTT
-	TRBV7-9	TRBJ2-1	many	CASEMTGGGYNEQFF	TGTGCCAGCGAGATGACCGGGGGCGGTTACAATGAGCAGTTCTTC
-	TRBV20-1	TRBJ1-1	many	CSATTDSSEAFF	TGCAGTGCTACCACGGACAGTTCTGAAGCTTTCTTT
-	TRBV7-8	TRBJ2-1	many	CASSRRWGFRNEQFF	TGTGCCAGCAGTCGAAGGTGGGGGTTTAGGAATGAGCAGTTCTTC
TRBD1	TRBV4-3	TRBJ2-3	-	CASSQARQGGTDTQYF	TGCGCCAGCAGCCAGGCAAGACAGGGGGGCACAGATACGCAGTATTTT
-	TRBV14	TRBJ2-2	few	CASSQRRGSNTGELFF	TGTGCCAGCAGCCAACGTCGGGGGTCGAACACCGGGGAGCTGTTTTTT
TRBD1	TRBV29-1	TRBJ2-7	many	CSVAVGAGGYEQYF	TGCAGCGTTGCGGTCGGGGCAGGGGGCTACGAGCAGTACTTC